This T cell receptor (beta chain) derives from a study of shared clonotypes between healthy human individuals. Germline lookup yields CDR1 KGHSH and CDR2 LQKENI. Trimming took off 2 bases at V and 2 bases at J, with 12 bases between the two ends. The CDR3 consists of 16 residues. The protocol was immunoSEQ multiplex PCR, while the TCRdb copy is restricted to in-frame clones and leaves out a portion. This repertoire shows about 1 million clones, about 75% found once; its top ten account for over 1.3%. The V call is TRBV18, the J call TRBJ2-2, with unresolved D. This sequence was found in a man between 18 and 29 years old in good health. Sequenced material: memory CD4+ T cells sorted from blood. Subset of the sample: CD45RA-negative fraction. CDR3 nucleotide sequence: TGTGCCAGCTCACCAACGGCAACATCCAACACCGGGGAGCTGTTTTTT. Translation gives CASSPTATSNTGELFF. Together with reference TRBV18 and TRBJ2-2, the CDR3 gives the full variable domain: NAGVMQNPRHLVRRRGQEARLRCSPMKGHSHVYWYRQLPEEGLKFMVYLQKENIIDESGMPKERFSAEFPKEGPSILRIQQVVRGDSAAYFCASSPTATSNTGELFFGEGSRLTVL.